A single sample gave rise to the 20 T cell receptor beta chains below, sequenced in a study of shared clonotypes between healthy human individuals. Profiled with immunoSEQ multiplex PCR; TCRdb holds only in-frame clones, not every one. The sample has about 980,000 clones, less than 85% seen once. Input material: memory CD4+ T cells sorted from blood. Stated subset: CD45RA-negative fraction. These receptors all come from a man in his late teens or twenties in good health.

The CDR3 loop is CASSSGFMNTEAFF. The CDR3 DNA follows: TGTGCCAGTAGCTCCGGATTCATGAACACTGAAGCTTTCTTT. The J gene is TRBJ1-1, the V gene TRBV19; D remains unclear. The CDR3 is 14 amino acids. Between the trimmed V and J ends, which lost 6 bases and 0 bases, there was a span of 11 bases. Germline CDR1 LNHDA, CDR2 SQIVND (reference sequence).

This clone was detected only a few times. The chain recombines TRBV23-1 with TRBJ2-5, with a tentative D call TRBD2 (5 bases). TRBV23-1 qualifies as an ORF whose function is uncertain. The CDR3 runs 15 residues. Trimming removed 0 bases from V and 1 base from J, with 9 bases in between. The CDR3 spells CASSQSHGVQETQYF. CDR3 nucleotides: TGCGCCAGCAGTCAATCCCACGGGGTCCAAGAGACCCAGTACTTC.

This chain joins TRBV9 and TRBJ2-7, with D unclear. V was clipped by 0 bases and J by 2 bases, with 9 bases between them. This CDR3 is built from 14 residues. Germline V gene sequence: CDR1 SGDLS, CDR2 YYNGEE. The CDR3 sequence is CASSVGVSPYEQYF. The CDR3, as DNA: TGTGCCAGCAGCGTAGGGGTCAGCCCCTACGAGCAGTACTTC.

This chain connects TRBV30 to TRBJ2-7; possibly TRBD1 for D (5 bases). Germline assignment: CDR1 GTSNPN and CDR2 SVGIG (reference sequence). This CDR3 comprises 14 residues. Trimming cost V 4 bases and J 0 bases, with 13 bases left between them. CDR3 sequence: CAWTKDSDSYEQYF. The CDR3 DNA reads as TGTGCCTGGACTAAAGACAGTGACTCCTACGAGCAGTACTTC.

Notes on this clone: Other DNA sequences in this specimen translate into the identical CDR3. The CDR3 DNA reads as TGTGCCAGCAGCTTAGGACAGGGCTATGGCTACACCTTC. This sequence encodes CASSLGQGYGYTF. This sequence joins TRBV7-2 and TRBJ1-2; 7 positions match TRBD1. This CDR3 is built from 13 residues. Germline-derived CDR1 and CDR2 are SGHTA and FQGNSA. V dropped 1 base and J dropped 4; count of bases not matched to a gene: 0.

The chain has TRBV19 and TRBJ2-7, with 8 bases identical to TRBD2. CDR1 is LNHDA and CDR2 is SQIVND in the germline V gene (reference sequence). The CDR3 runs 15 residues. Trimming at V came to 5 bases and at J to 6 bases, leaving 12 bases not matched to a gene. The chain's CDR3 is CASSEQSGSSGEQYF. For the CDR3, the DNA is TGTGCCAGTAGTGAACAGAGCGGGAGTAGTGGCGAGCAGTACTTC.

CDR3 sequence reads: CASSNALNTEAFF. The CDR3 nucleotides are TGCGCCAGCAGCAACGCCCTAAACACTGAAGCTTTCTTT. The rearrangement joins TRBV4-1 to TRBJ1-1; D gene unclear. CDR3 length: 13 amino acids. V shed 5 bases and J shed 2 bases, with 9 bases lying between them. The germline V gene encodes CDR1 MGHRA and CDR2 YSYEKL.

This clone was seen only once. The chain couples TRBV5-1 to TRBJ2-2; TRBD1 agrees at 7 bases. Germline V gene data show CDR1 as SGHRS and CDR2 as YFSETQ. The J segment lost 7 bases and the V segment lost 4 bases, leaving 7 bases of the junction unmatched. The CDR3 has 14 residues. CDR3 loop: CASSIQQGIGELFF. The CDR3 coding sequence is TGCGCCAGCAGCATACAACAGGGGATCGGGGAGCTGTTTTTT.

This sequence joins TRBV28 and TRBJ2-7; 9 nucleotides line up with TRBD2. CDR1 is MDHEN and CDR2 is SYDVKM in the germline V gene. The CDR3 extends over 17 amino acids. V shed 1 base and J 2 bases; nucleotides not matched to a gene: 9. The CDR3 coding sequence is TGTGCCAGCAGTTTATTCCCCGGGGCTAGCGGGACCTACGAGCAGTACTTC. Protein product: CASSLFPGASGTYEQYF. Full variable domain (missing parts from reference TRBV28 and TRBJ2-7): DVKVTQSSRYLVKRTGEKVFLECVQDMDHENMFWYRQDPGLGLRLIYFSYDVKMKEKGDIPEGYSVSREKKERFSLILESASTNQTSMYLCASSLFPGASGTYEQYFGPGTRLTVT.

In this sample, this clone turned up once. The gene calls are TRBV27 and TRBJ1-1, with 7 bases fitting TRBD1. The CDR3 contains 17 residues. CDR1 is MNHEY, CDR2 SMNVEV, per germline (reference sequence). Trimming removed 0 bases from V and 4 bases from J; junction bases left unmatched: 11. The DNA of the CDR3 is TGTGCCAGCAGTTTATCAGAGATGACAGGGAGGGGCACTGAAGCTTTCTTT. Residues: CASSLSEMTGRGTEAFF.

A few counts support this clone. This sequence joins TRBV19 and TRBJ2-7; 9 positions match TRBD2. The V gene end was trimmed by 3 bases and the J gene end by 6 bases; junction bases not matched to a gene: 6. The length of the CDR3 is 14 residues. Germline V lookup: CDR1 LNHDA, CDR2 SQIVND (reference sequence). CDR3 coding DNA: TGTGCCAGTAGTATCCGGCTAGCGGGAACCGAGCAGTACTTC. Translating gives CASSIRLAGTEQYF. Drawing the rest from reference TRBV19 and TRBJ2-7, the complete variable domain is DGGITQSPKYLFRKEGQNVTLSCEQNLNHDAMYWYRQDPGQGLRLIYYSQIVNDFQKGDIAEGYSVSREKKESFPLTVTSAQKNPTAFYLCASSIRLAGTEQYFGPGTRLTVT.

The V call is TRBV29-1, the J call TRBJ1-2; TRBD1 matches at 9 bases. CDR1 and CDR2 (germline): SQVTM, ANQGSEA. Trimming took 5 bases from V and 7 from J; bases not matched to a gene: 8. The CDR3 has 13 residues. The CDR3 here is CSVTVGTGLGYTF. The CDR3 coding sequence is TGCAGCGTTACGGTCGGGACAGGGCTTGGCTACACCTTC.

The chain employs TRBV6-1 and TRBJ1-3, with D unclear. The CDR3 spans 15 residues. Trimming removed 7 bases from V and 0 bases from J, with 13 bases in between. Germline V lookup: CDR1 MNHNS, CDR2 SASEGT. This chain's CDR3 is CASTLGSSSGNTIYF. DNA for the CDR3: TGTGCCAGCACTTTGGGCTCGAGCTCTGGAAACACCATATATTTT.

In its sample, this clone was seen once. The rearrangement joins TRBV27 to TRBJ2-5, with 8 bases matching TRBD2. The germline V gene has CDR1 MNHEY and CDR2 SMNVEV (reference sequence). V was clipped by 6 bases and J by 4 bases; unmatched bases: 13. The CDR3 runs 16 residues. The CDR3 region is CASRLDGGALRETQYF. The CDR3 DNA reads as TGTGCCAGCAGGCTCGACGGGGGGGCCCTCCGAGAGACCCAGTACTTC.

The chain couples TRBV10-3 to TRBJ1-1; D ambiguous. V shed 1 base and J shed 3 bases, with 6 bases lying between them. This CDR3 is built from 13 residues. The germline CDR1 and CDR2 sequences are ENHRY and SYGVKD. The CDR3 nucleotides read TGTGCCATCAGTGAGTTAGGCCACACTGAAGCTTTCTTT. It codes for CAISELGHTEAFF.

This sequence joins TRBV11-2 and TRBJ2-7; 8 bases match TRBD1. Per germline, CDR1 SGHAT and CDR2 FQNNGV. The CDR3 is 15 residues long. The trim removed 4 bases at V and 0 bases at J, leaving 5 bases unmatched. The CDR3 DNA sequence: TGTGCCAGCAGCTCGTGGACAGGGAGCTCCTACGAGCAGTACTTC. Residues: CASSSWTGSSYEQYF. Using reference TRBV11-2 and TRBJ2-7 for the parts outside the CDR3, the full variable domain is EAGVAQSPRYKIIEKRQSVAFWCNPISGHATLYWYQQILGQGPKLLIQFQNNGVVDDSQLPKDRFSAERLKGVDSTLKIQPAKLEDSAVYLCASSSWTGSSYEQYFGPGTRLTVT.

The chain carries TRBV7-2 and TRBJ2-1; 16 nucleotides agree with TRBD2. The length of the CDR3 is 17 residues. CDR1 SGHTA and CDR2 FQGNSA come from the germline V gene. The V segment lost 8 bases and the J segment 10 bases; nucleotides outside the gene matches: 14. The DNA for the CDR3 is TGTGCCAGCCGACTTCCTCCGGGACTAGCGGGAGGGCCCGAGCAGTTCTTC. It codes for CASRLPPGLAGGPEQFF.

This rearrangement joins TRBV4-3 to TRBJ2-1; 9 positions match TRBD2. The CDR3 runs to 16 residues. Germline V gives CDR1 LGHNA, CDR2 YSLEER. The ends lost 1 base at V and 7 bases at J; junction bases unmatched: 8. The CDR3 bases are TGCGCCAGCAGCCAAGGGGGCGGGAGGGCGCGGAATGAGCAGTTCTTC. Protein sequence: CASSQGGGRARNEQFF.

This clone was picked up a small number of times. The chain links TRBV7-9 to TRBJ1-1; D ambiguous. The CDR3 has 12 residues. The germline CDR1 and CDR2 sequences are SEHNR and FQNEAQ (reference sequence). V shed 5 bases and J shed 5 bases, with 9 bases lying between them. CDR3 nucleotides: TGTGCCAGCAGCCCCCCATGGACTGAAGCTTTCTTT. Protein: CASSPPWTEAFF.

The chain employs TRBV10-3 and TRBJ2-5; D not resolved. The germline V gene has CDR1 ENHRY and CDR2 SYGVKD. The CDR3 is 13 amino acids. The V end was cut by 7 bases, the J end by 5 bases, with 14 bases between. The CDR3 protein is CAITTDPRETQYF. For the CDR3, the DNA is TGTGCCATCACAACGGACCCCCGGGAGACCCAGTACTTC.